A single sample is the source of the 4 T cell receptor beta chains below, sequenced in a study of T cells in Graves' hyperthyroidism and ophthalmopathy. The CDR3 regions of TCR beta were amplified from RNA transcripts. HTBI primers were used for first-round RT-PCR of the TCR CDR3. TCRdb called the multiplex PCR reads again in MiXCR, with one record for every CDR3 protein. The sample lists 350,000 to 450,000 distinct CDR3 sequences, around an eighth seen once, with around 30% in the top ten. The sequenced sample consisted of blood. All receptors derive from a man aged 45 to 65 with Graves' ophthalmopathy.

This clonotype was recorded many times. The J gene is TRBJ2-7, the V gene TRBV7-8; possibly TRBD2 for D (6 bases). Germline V gives CDR1 SGHVS, CDR2 FQNEAQ. This CDR3 has 16 amino acids. Trimming took off 1 base at V and 5 bases at J, with 18 bases between the two ends. CDR3 in amino acids: CASSLGLRGVWDEQYF. Here the CDR3 DNA reads TGTGCCAGCAGCTTAGGTCTACGCGGGGTTTGGGACGAGCAGTACTTC. Looking up the rest from reference TRBV7-8 and TRBJ2-7 gives the full variable domain: GAGVSQSPRYKVAKRGQDVALRCDPISGHVSLFWYQQALGQGPEFLTYFQNEAQLDKSGLPSDRFFAERPEGSVSTLKIQRTQQEDSAVYLCASSLGLRGVWDEQYFGPGTRLTVT.

This clonotype was found many times. The rearrangement links TRBV28 to TRBJ1-5; D gene uncertain. Germline-derived CDR1 and CDR2 are MDHEN and SYDVKM. The CDR3 loop spans 17 amino acids. Trimming left V 5 bases short and J 6 bases short, with 23 bases between. The CDR3 DNA sequence: TGTGCCAGCAGTAGTCAGGCTGGATTACCCCTCGGTCAGCCCCAGCATTTT. As protein: CASSSQAGLPLGQPQHF.

J is TRBJ2-3 and V is TRBV12-3 or TRBV12-4; 10 nucleotides match TRBD2. The V gene end was trimmed by 0 bases and the J gene end by 5 bases; junction bases not matched to a gene: 8. The CDR3 consists of 17 residues. CDR3: CASSLAASGGQGDTQYF. DNA of the CDR3: TGTGCCAGCAGTTTAGCGGCTAGCGGGGGTCAAGGAGATACGCAGTATTTT.

This clonotype was observed many times. The chain links TRBV29-1 to TRBJ2-7; TRBD2 matches 11 bases. The CDR3 sequence is 14 residues long. Per the germline V gene, CDR1 is SQVTM and CDR2 is ANQGSEA. V shed 3 bases and J 5 bases; nucleotides not matched to a gene: 6. DNA of the CDR3: TGCAGCGTTGAGGTACTAGCGGGAGAGGACGAGCAGTACTTC. Translation: CSVEVLAGEDEQYF.